This TCR beta chain was obtained from a study of tumor and adjacent non-tumor tissue in lung cancer. The overall study: The patients, around 9 men and 4 to 6 women, were about 30 to 76 with stage I to III disease. On average, productive TCRbeta reads reached about 4.17 million per sample.

TCRbeta libraries were built with three rounds of nested PCR, modified from ARM-PCR. A single record per CDR3 protein comes from TCRdb applying MiXCR to the multiplex PCR reads. This table has 75,000 to 95,000 distinct CDR3 sequences, more than 75% appearing once. Notes on the study in general: Significantly higher TCR diversity was found in tumor than normal lung.

No cell sorting was done before RNA was extracted from the tissue. The normal lung tissue was taken more than 3 cm from the tumor edge. Chemotherapy-naive patients with new lung cancer underwent thoracic surgery in China, August–late 2014. This clonotype has ten or more counts. The target antigen is unknown. V trimming: 5 bases; J trimming: 7 bases; junction bases outside the gene matches: 11. The CDR3 length is 15 residues. Looked up from germline, CDR1 is MNHNY and CDR2 is SVGAGI (reference sequence). The TCR was taken from a woman aged 50 to 65 with non-small cell lung cancer. The sequencing sample was made of distant non-tumor lung tissue. The chain links TRBV6-6 to TRBJ2-1, with 7 bases identical to TRBD2. The CDR3 DNA reads TGTGCCAGCAGTCGAGGGGCTAGCGGAGGAAATGAGCAGTTCTTC. Translated, it gives CASSRGASGGNEQFF.